This TCR beta chain stems from a study of blood T cell repertoires in COVID-19. There are 16 residues in the CDR3. In germline, CDR1 is ENHRY, CDR2 SYGVKD. The V end lost 3 bases, the J end lost 5 bases, and 19 bases lay between the germline ends. Methods used by the authors: Nucleated cell number was recorded as an estimate derived from reference gene primer amplification. Assay used: immunoSEQ multiplex PCR; TCRdb lists only in-frame clones, some missing. That table is the source of V, J and clone size, and D and trimming were worked out from the DNA. The sample lists hundreds of thousands of clones, about 89% occurring once. Participants came from some 26 US areas, aged about 18 to 89 years. Recovery among Cohort 3 donors was established by two negative PCRs, clearance, or symptom resolution.

This clonotype originated in a woman aged 25 to 45 who had recovered from COVID-19. The sequenced material came from PBMCs or T cells enriched from blood (not recorded which). The rearrangement links TRBV10-3 to TRBJ1-2, with a possible D match to TRBD1 (6 bases). In DNA form, the CDR3 reads TGTGCCATCAGTGAAGGGAAGGGCAGGGGATCTTATGGCTACACCTTC. Translated: CAISEGKGRGSYGYTF.